This TCR beta chain was identified during a study of OX40 agonist ivuxolimab in advanced cancers. Study-wide background: More than 35% of patients had received prior checkpoint inhibitor therapy.

CDR3 length: 13 residues. Trimming shortened V by 6 bases and J by 4 bases, and 10 bases separated the two germline ends. The germline V gene encodes CDR1 KGHSH and CDR2 LQKENI. Blood was sampled at baseline, cycle 4 day 1, and cycle 7 day 1. Sequencing was performed with immunoSEQ multiplex PCR; in TCRdb, only in-frame clones are kept and a portion is missing. The data show 85,000 to 100,000 clones, about 90% seen once. The sequencing here drew on CD4+ or CD8+ T cells sorted from blood, taken in a trial of the OX40 agonist ivuxolimab. The rearrangement joins TRBV18 to TRBJ1-5; tentatively, D is TRBD1 (6 bases). The source of this sequence is an adult with an advanced solid tumor such as melanoma, head and neck, liver or kidney cancer. Here the CDR3 reads CASSTGLNQPQHF. CDR3 DNA: TGTGCCAGCTCCACAGGGCTGAATCAGCCCCAGCATTTT. Using reference TRBV18 and TRBJ1-5 for the parts outside the CDR3, the full variable domain is NAGVMQNPRHLVRRRGQEARLRCSPMKGHSHVYWYRQLPEEGLKFMVYLQKENIIDESGMPKERFSAEFPKEGPSILRIQQVVRGDSAAYFCASSTGLNQPQHFGDGTRLSIL.